This T cell receptor (beta chain) emerged from a study of T cell responses to AZD1222 COVID-19 vaccine. The germline CDR1 and CDR2 sequences are MDHEN and SYDVKM. The CDR3 consists of 16 residues. Trimming took off 3 bases at V and 0 bases at J, with 15 bases between the two ends. TCRdb's table, derived via immunoSEQ multiplex PCR, lists solely in-frame clones and lacks some. Here the sample spans fewer than 150,000 clones, around 88% being singletons. The gene calls are TRBV28 and TRBJ2-7, with D hard to call. The TCR comes from an adult in good health. The sample was peripheral blood, taken on day 0 of AZD1222 vaccination. This CDR3 is CASSFTIIRSSYEQYF. The CDR3 nucleotides are TGTGCCAGCAGTTTTACTATAATCCGAAGCTCCTACGAGCAGTACTTC.